The clone carrying this T cell receptor (beta chain) was detected many times. Its antigen is not known. The data were taken from a study of human T cells and chemical hapten exposure. Whole-study findings and limits: TCRs whose frequency exceeded 1 in 1000 remained the same following DPC sensitization.

MiXCR, run by TCRdb on the RACE reads, gives a single entry per CDR3 protein. The sample consists of roughly 380,000 distinct CDR3 sequences, 5.1% of them appearing once. The time point denotes: pre-sensitization, week 0. The treatment here: therapeutic diphenylcyclopropenone sensitization with weekly scalp DPC. Unfractionated whole blood was the source from which total RNA was extracted. Trimming left V 7 bases short and J 4 bases short, with 16 bases between. Germline CDR1 MNHEY, CDR2 SVGEGT. The CDR3 runs 14 residues. Material: whole blood, obtained in connection with sensitization to the hapten diphenylcyclopropenone (DPC). The receptor comes from a woman between 50 and 59 years old with alopecia areata. Some clones in this sample may be carry-over from other donors' samples. The J gene is TRBJ1-1, the V gene TRBV6-2 or TRBV6-3; possible D gene TRBD1, 6 bases. CDR3 region: CASIAGVRGTEAFF. The DNA of the CDR3 is TGTGCCAGCATCGCAGGGGTAAGGGGCACTGAAGCTTTCTTT.